Each of the 30 T cell receptor beta chains below was sequenced from the same sample in a study of regulatory T cells in long-lasting Graves disease. Sample time point: newly diagnosed GD, antithyroid drugs for less than 3 months. Researchers made the TCR library from RNA that was extracted from PBMCs. The authors built TCR beta libraries using iRepertoire HTBI primers and Arm-PCR of CDR3 regions. TCRdb independently ran MiXCR on the multiplex PCR reads; one entry per CDR3 protein. This table holds about 440,000 distinct CDR3 sequences, around 14% found once. These data were also reused for a study on T cells in Graves' hyperthyroidism and ophthalmopathy.

The sample was peripheral blood mononuclear cells (PBMCs), taken at new diagnosis, from a patient treated with antithyroid drugs. Receptors were obtained from a woman in her 30s with Graves disease.

This clonotype occurred many times. The J gene is TRBJ2-3, the V gene TRBV7-9; 7 positions match TRBD2. V lost 1 base and J lost 3; bases outside the gene matches: 7. The CDR3 extends over 16 amino acids. CDR1 is SEHNR and CDR2 is FQNEAQ in the germline V gene (reference sequence). The CDR3: CASSLVGRERTDTQYF. Here the CDR3 DNA reads TGTGCCAGCAGCTTAGTGGGGCGGGAGAGGACAGATACGCAGTATTTT.

This clonotype has at least ten counts. The rearrangement joins TRBV5-1 to TRBJ2-1, with 8 bases that match TRBD2. The germline V gene has CDR1 SGHRS and CDR2 YFSETQ. The CDR3 extends over 14 amino acids. V trimming: 4 bases; J trimming: 5 bases; junction bases outside the gene matches: 5. In nucleotides, the CDR3 is TGCGCCAGCAGCCTTAGCGGGATTAACAATGAGCAGTTCTTC. Translated, it gives CASSLSGINNEQFF.

The sample holds many counts of this clonotype. V gene TRBV5-1 combines with J gene TRBJ2-7; D may be TRBD2 (5 bases). V lost 4 bases, J lost 2 bases, and 13 bases lay in between. The germline gives CDR1 SGHRS, CDR2 YFSETQ. This CDR3 contains 14 residues. CDR3: CASSPFEGPYEQYF. Here the CDR3 DNA reads TGCGCCAGCAGCCCCTTCGAGGGTCCCTACGAGCAGTACTTC.

This clonotype was seen a few times. V is TRBV18 and J is TRBJ2-7, with 8 nucleotides matching TRBD2. The V and J ends lost 3 bases and 2 bases, in that order; junction bases with no gene match: 9. The CDR3 runs to 16 residues. Germline CDR1 KGHSH, CDR2 LQKENI. CDR3 amino acids: CASSPTLAGGAYEQYF. In DNA form, the CDR3 reads TGTGCCAGCTCACCCACCTTGGCGGGAGGAGCCTACGAGCAGTACTTC.

V is TRBV7-8 and J is TRBJ2-1; D is possibly TRBD2 (5 bases). V lost 8 bases, J lost 1 base, and 12 bases lay in between. The length of the CDR3 is 14 residues. Germline V lookup: CDR1 SGHVS, CDR2 FQNEAQ. The CDR3 protein is CASLLRESYNEQFF. For the CDR3, the DNA is TGTGCCAGCCTTCTTAGGGAGTCCTACAATGAGCAGTTCTTC.

J is TRBJ1-5 and V is TRBV7-8, with a tentative D call TRBD1 (5 bases). Germline CDR1 and CDR2: SGHVS and FQNEAQ. With 0 bases removed from V and 11 bases from J, the gap between germline ends came to 17 bases. The CDR3 loop spans 15 amino acids. The CDR3 region is CASSLAKGRLGAQHF. The DNA for the CDR3 is TGTGCCAGCAGCTTAGCAAAGGGACGCCTTGGGGCCCAGCATTTT.

The genes are TRBV14 and TRBJ1-1; the D is unclear. Germline loops: CDR1 SGHDN, CDR2 FVKESK. V lost 6 bases, J lost 4 bases, and 9 bases lay in between. This CDR3 is 12 amino acids long. DNA of the CDR3: TGTGCCAGCAGGGGTCTGGGCACTGAAGCTTTCTTT. Translation: CASRGLGTEAFF.

This clonotype was picked up many times. The gene calls are TRBV11-2 and TRBJ2-6; D ambiguous. Trimming pared 6 bases from V and 3 bases from J, leaving 18 bases between. Germline loops: CDR1 SGHAT, CDR2 FQNNGV. CDR3 length: 17 residues. CDR3 in amino acids: CASRTSGRRRGANVLTF. The CDR3 DNA follows: TGTGCCAGCAGGACGTCTGGTAGGCGGCGTGGGGCCAACGTCCTGACTTTC. Looking up the rest from reference TRBV11-2 and TRBJ2-6 gives the full variable domain: EAGVAQSPRYKIIEKRQSVAFWCNPISGHATLYWYQQILGQGPKLLIQFQNNGVVDDSQLPKDRFSAERLKGVDSTLKIQPAKLEDSAVYLCASRTSGRRRGANVLTFGAGSRLTVL.

This clonotype showed up many times. The genes are TRBV6-5 and TRBJ2-2; TRBD2 agrees at 8 bases. With 3 bases clipped from V and 4 bases from J, the junction kept 13 bases outside the gene matches. From germline, CDR1 is MNHEY and CDR2 SVGAGI. CDR3 length equals 18 residues. The CDR3 DNA is TGTGCCAGCAGTTATCTTGGGAGGAGCGGGAGAGGCACCGGGGAGCTGTTTTTT. It encodes CASSYLGRSGRGTGELFF.

This clonotype has a count of ten or more. The genes are TRBV18 and TRBJ2-1, with 11 bases lining up with TRBD2. Germline V CDR1 and CDR2: KGHSH, LQKENI. Trimming cost V 6 bases and J 5 bases; bases outside gene matches: 9. This CDR3 has 16 residues. The CDR3 sequence is CASSSPGTSGNNEQFF. The CDR3 bases are TGTGCCAGCTCCTCCCCCGGGACTAGCGGAAACAATGAGCAGTTCTTC.

The chain has TRBV9 and TRBJ2-7, with TRBD2 matching over 7 bases. Germline CDR1 is SGDLS and CDR2 is YYNGEE. The junction had 6 bases not matched to a gene; V was cut back by 3 bases and J by 6 bases. The CDR3 totals 13 residues. The CDR3 sequence is CASSGEGLREQYF. The CDR3 DNA follows: TGTGCCAGCAGCGGGGAGGGCCTTCGCGAGCAGTACTTC.

This clonotype was counted at least ten times. The rearrangement uses TRBV4-1 and TRBJ1-1; possibly TRBD1 for D (5 bases). V dropped 8 bases and J dropped 1 base, with 14 bases sitting between them. Germline CDR1 reads MGHRA; CDR2 reads YSYEKL. CDR3 length: 14 amino acids. The CDR3 DNA is TGCGCCAGCGTCCGGCAAGGGACGAACACTGAAGCTTTCTTT. It specifies CASVRQGTNTEAFF.

The table lists this clonotype with many counts. The chain uses TRBV4-1 and TRBJ1-1, with D possibly being TRBD1 (5 bases). V was clipped by 5 bases and J by 0 bases, with 16 bases between them. Looked up from germline, CDR1 is MGHRA and CDR2 is YSYEKL. This CDR3 spans 16 amino acids. CDR3 nucleotide sequence: TGCGCCAGCAGCTTAAACCGGGACTCCATGAACACTGAAGCTTTCTTT. Protein product: CASSLNRDSMNTEAFF.

This clonotype has ten or more counts. V gene TRBV20-1 combines with J gene TRBJ2-1; 11 nucleotides align to TRBD2. Looked up from germline, CDR1 is DFQATT and CDR2 is SNEGSKA (reference sequence). The junction had 10 bases not matched to a gene; V was cut back by 5 bases and J by 10 bases. This CDR3 comprises 14 residues. The CDR3 here is CSAHTSGSPREQFF. The CDR3 DNA reads TGCAGTGCTCATACTAGCGGGAGCCCCAGAGAGCAGTTCTTC.

This clonotype was detected many times. CDR3 coding DNA: TGTGCCAGCAGTACAAATACCGAGGGGCCCCAGCATTTT. Translated, it gives CASSTNTEGPQHF. The chain has TRBV12-3 or TRBV12-4 and TRBJ1-5; D is uncertain. V lost 5 bases to trimming and J lost 9 bases, with 14 bases between them. The CDR3 has 13 residues.

This chain joins TRBV15 and TRBJ2-5; possible D gene TRBD1, 5 bases. Trimming took 1 base from V and 1 from J, leaving 13 bases between them. Germline V gives CDR1 LNHNV, CDR2 YYDKDF (reference sequence). The CDR3 extends over 16 amino acids. The CDR3 DNA follows: TGTGCCACCAGCAGAGCAAAACAGGCTTTCCAAGAGACCCAGTACTTC. Its translation: CATSRAKQAFQETQYF.

Only a few counts were recorded for this clonotype. The rearrangement joins TRBV9 to TRBJ2-1; 14 positions match TRBD2. CDR1 is SGDLS, CDR2 YYNGEE, per germline. The CDR3 is 17 residues long. The junction had 7 bases not matched to a gene; V was cut back by 3 bases and J by 5 bases. The CDR3 coding sequence is TGTGCCAGCAGCGCAAGACTAGCGGGAGGGCGGGACAATGAGCAGTTCTTC. It is translated as CASSARLAGGRDNEQFF.

This chain uses TRBV11-2 with TRBJ2-1; D is undetermined. V was pared by 8 bases and J by 1 base, with 12 bases between. The length of the CDR3 is 14 residues. The V gene's germline CDR1 is SGHAT and CDR2 FQNNGV. CDR3 coding DNA: TGTGCCAGCGGCAACCTCTGGTCCTACAATGAGCAGTTCTTC. Translation gives CASGNLWSYNEQFF.

Note on this clonotype: This clone may be a read error of a much larger clone one base away. The chain combines TRBV20-1 with TRBJ2-3, with TRBD2 matching over 8 bases. The CDR3 runs to 15 residues. CDR1 is DFQATT, CDR2 SNEGSKA, per germline (reference sequence). CDR3 DNA sequence: TGCGGTGCTAGAATTCCGGGAGGGCCCGCAGATACGCAGTATTTT. This codes for CGARIPGGPADTQYF.

Only one count was recorded for this clonotype. The chain has TRBV6-2 or TRBV6-3 and TRBJ2-5, with unresolved D. V was pared by 2 bases and J by 0 bases, with 22 bases between. The CDR3 covers 19 residues. Per the germline V gene, CDR1 is MNHEY and CDR2 is SVGEGT. As DNA, the CDR3 is TGTGCCAGCAGTTACAATTCCGTCCTAAGTCCGACATACCAAGAGACCCAGTACTTC. Residues: CASSYNSVLSPTYQETQYF.

In its sample, this clonotype was seen many times. The chain recombines TRBV24-1 with TRBJ2-7, with 11 bases matching TRBD1. The V and J ends lost 3 bases and 5 bases, in that order; junction bases with no gene match: 8. This CDR3 contains 16 residues. Per the germline V gene, CDR1 is KGHDR and CDR2 is SFDVKD. The CDR3 is CATSDVTGTGGHEQYF. DNA for the CDR3: TGTGCCACCAGTGATGTAACTGGGACAGGGGGGCACGAGCAGTACTTC.

This clonotype was seen only a few times. The chain recombines TRBV7-6 with TRBJ2-1; D may be TRBD2 (6 bases). The V end lost 4 bases, the J end lost 5 bases, and 9 bases lay between the germline ends. From germline, CDR1 is SGHVS and CDR2 FNYEAQ. The CDR3 is made up of 13 amino acids. This chain's CDR3 is CASSSGSDNEQFF. The CDR3 region has the DNA TGTGCCAGCAGCTCCGGGAGTGACAATGAGCAGTTCTTC.

This clonotype was found a few times. The chain has TRBV4-1 and TRBJ1-2; TRBD1 is a possible D gene (5 bases). CDR1 is MGHRA, CDR2 YSYEKL, per germline. The CDR3 extends over 15 amino acids. Trimming took off 4 bases at V and 1 base at J, with 13 bases between the two ends. CDR3: CASSLDKTLNYGYTF. For the CDR3, the DNA is TGCGCCAGCAGCCTGGACAAGACTCTTAACTATGGCTACACCTTC.

This clonotype was observed at least ten times. CDR3 sequence (DNA): TGTGCCAGCAGTTACCGGGGAGGGGGCACTGAAGCTTTCTTT. Its translation: CASSYRGGGTEAFF. The chain links TRBV6-5 to TRBJ1-1, with D possibly TRBD1 on 6 matching bases. Germline assignment: CDR1 MNHEY and CDR2 SVGAGI. V was cut by 2 bases and J by 4 bases, with 11 bases left in between. The CDR3 sequence is 14 residues long.

This clonotype was seen a handful of times. This sequence joins TRBV27 and TRBJ2-6; the D gene is possibly TRBD2 (6 bases). V shed 6 bases and J shed 0 bases, with 6 bases lying between them. CDR1 MNHEY and CDR2 SMNVEV come from the germline V gene (reference sequence). The CDR3 runs 14 residues. CDR3 in amino acids: CASRGGSGANVLTF. The CDR3 nucleotides read TGTGCCAGCAGGGGGGGCTCTGGGGCCAACGTCCTGACTTTC.

This clonotype turned up a few times. The rearrangement joins TRBV2 to TRBJ1-2, with TRBD1 identical over 7 bases. Germline CDR1 SNHLY, CDR2 FYNNEI. The CDR3 extends over 14 amino acids. The V gene end was trimmed by 4 bases and the J gene end by 2 bases; junction bases not matched to a gene: 4. In nucleotides, the CDR3 is TGTGCCAGCAGTGTTAGGGGGCCAAACTATGGCTACACCTTC. Translation gives CASSVRGPNYGYTF. Drawing the rest from reference TRBV2 and TRBJ1-2, the complete variable domain is EPEVTQTPSHQVTQMGQEVILRCVPISNHLYFYWYRQILGQKVEFLVSFYNNEISEKSEIFDDQFSVERPDGSNFTLKIRSTKLEDSAMYFCASSVRGPNYGYTFGSGTRLTVV.

As to this clonotype: A much more abundant neighbour one base away suggests this may be a read error. This rearrangement joins TRBV2 to TRBJ2-1; D is perhaps TRBD2 (6 bases). The closer fit of TRBJ2-5 to the DNA end suggests the J call may be wrong. The CDR3 has 13 residues. Per germline, CDR1 SNHLY and CDR2 FYNNEI. CDR3 loop: CASTGEYQDTQYF. CDR3 bases: TGTGCCAGCACGGGGGAGTACCAAGATACCCAGTACTTC.

This clonotype was picked up many times. The CDR3 DNA sequence: TGTGCCAGCAGACAAAACCTCCTGACAGTTAACTATGGCTACACCTTC. It translates to CASRQNLLTVNYGYTF. This chain uses TRBV2 with TRBJ1-2, with D maybe TRBD1 (5 bases). This CDR3 contains 16 residues. V shed 6 bases and J shed 1 base, with 18 bases lying between them. Germline V gene data show CDR1 as SNHLY and CDR2 as FYNNEI.

Concerning this clonotype itself: A read error is likely, as this CDR3 ends without the conserved phenylalanine or tryptophan. The genes are TRBV27 and TRBJ1-1, with a weak D call TRBD1 (5 bases). The ends were cut back, 4 bases at V and 3 bases at J, with 9 bases in the middle. The CDR3 consists of 13 residues. Germline V gene lookup returns CDR1 MNHEY and CDR2 SMNVEV (reference sequence). This CDR3 is CASSYRGDTEAFL. In DNA form, the CDR3 reads TGTGCCAGCAGTTACCGGGGGGACACTGAAGCTTTCCTT.

A single count supports this clonotype. A much larger clone lies one base from this, so it may be a read error. The J gene is TRBJ1-6, the V gene TRBV27; unclear D gene. Trimming took 3 bases from V and 2 from J, leaving 11 bases between them. The CDR3 has 16 residues. The V gene's germline CDR1 is MNHEY and CDR2 SMNVEV (reference sequence). CDR3 protein: CASSFSKDPYNSPLHF. The CDR3 bases are TGTGCCAGCAGTTTCAGCAAGGACCCCTATAATTCACCCCTCCACTTT.